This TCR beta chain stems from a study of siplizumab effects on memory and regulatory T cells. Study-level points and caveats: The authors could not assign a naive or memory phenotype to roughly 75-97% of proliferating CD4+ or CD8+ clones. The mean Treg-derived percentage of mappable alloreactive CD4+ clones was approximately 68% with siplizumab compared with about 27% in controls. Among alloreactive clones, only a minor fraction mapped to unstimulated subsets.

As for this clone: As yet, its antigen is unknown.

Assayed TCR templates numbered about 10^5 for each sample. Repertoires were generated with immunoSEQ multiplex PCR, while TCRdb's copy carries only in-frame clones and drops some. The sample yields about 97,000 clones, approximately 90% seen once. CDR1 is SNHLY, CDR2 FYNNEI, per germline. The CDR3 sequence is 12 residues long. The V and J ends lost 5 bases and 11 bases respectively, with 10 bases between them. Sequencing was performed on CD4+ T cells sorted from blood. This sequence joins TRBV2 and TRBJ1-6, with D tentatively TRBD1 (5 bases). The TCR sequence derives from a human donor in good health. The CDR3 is CASSQNRTPLHF. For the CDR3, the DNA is TGTGCCAGCAGTCAAAACAGGACACCCCTCCACTTT.